This is a list of T cell receptor beta chains from one sample in a study of technical replicates of blood from several donors. Here immunoSEQ multiplex PCR was the method, and the copy in TCRdb shows in-frame clones only, minus some. The data contain around 50,000 clones, less than 95% of them singletons. Material for sequencing was T cells isolated from PBMCs. These receptor sequences come from a human donor in good health. The CDR3 runs from the conserved cysteine through the conserved F or W. D genes are given only for firm matches. Where a row states a size, it is once, few, many or the class of an expanded clone; other rows omit it.

TRBJ2-7	TRBD2	-	TRBV13	TGTGCCAGCAGCTTAGAAGGGACTAGCGGGGGGGCGGATTACGAGCAGTACTTC	CASSLEGTSGGADYEQYF
TRBJ1-6	-	-	TRBV5-4	TGTGCCAGCAGCTTGAACGGGGGGCGGGATTCACCCCTCCACTTT	CASSLNGGRDSPLHF
TRBJ2-2	-	-	TRBV9	TGTGCCAGCATGAAGCAGGGGACGAACACCGGGGAGCTGTTTTTT	CASMKQGTNTGELFF
TRBJ1-1	TRBD1	-	TRBV29-1	TGCAGCGTGGGGGGGACAGGGGGCGCCGGGTGGACTGAAGCTTTCTTT	CSVGGTGGAGWTEAFF
TRBJ1-1	TRBD1	-	TRBV6-5	TGTGCCAGCAGTTACTGGCACACAGGGGACACTGAAGCTTTCTTT	CASSYWHTGDTEAFF
TRBJ2-5	-	-	TRBV29-1	TGCAGCGTTGAGGATCCCCGGGGAAAGACCCAGTACTTC	CSVEDPRGKTQYF
TRBJ2-7	-	-	TRBV7-8	TGTGCCAGCAGCTTAGTAGGGGGGGCCGATGAGCAGTACTTC	CASSLVGGADEQYF
TRBJ1-4	-	-	TRBV5-6	TGTGCCAGCAGCTTGGTTGGGGCAGGGGATGAAAAACTGTTTTTT	CASSLVGAGDEKLFF
TRBJ2-7	-	once	TRBV10-2	TGCGCCAGCAGTGAGTCGTCCCCCAGAGAGACTTACCTTTACGAGCAGTACTTC	CASSESSPRETYLYEQYF
TRBJ2-1	TRBD2	-	TRBV6-5	TGTGCCAGCAGGAGACTAGCGGGGGGGTTCAATGAGCAGTTCTTC	CASRRLAGGFNEQFF
TRBJ2-7	TRBD1	-	TRBV10-2	TGCGCCAGCAGTGAGTCGACGGGGTTACAGGGGGGATTGCTCGGCGAGCAGTACTTC	CASSESTGLQGGLLGEQYF
TRBJ2-3	-	-	TRBV5-1	TGCGCCAGCAGCTATACTCAGGGCTCTGGCACAGATACGCAGTATTTT	CASSYTQGSGTDTQYF
TRBJ2-5	-	-	TRBV28	TGTGCCAGCAGTTTACTAGCGACAGAGACCCAGTACTTC	CASSLLATETQYF
TRBJ2-3	TRBD1	-	TRBV28	TGTGCCAGCAGGTCGACAGGGATGAGCACAGATACGCAGTATTTT	CASRSTGMSTDTQYF
TRBJ1-1	TRBD1	few	TRBV11-1	TGTGCCAGCAGCACACAGGGGACGAACACTGAAGCTTTCTTT	CASSTQGTNTEAFF
TRBJ1-4	TRBD1	-	TRBV5-1	TGCGCCAGCAGCTTCTACCCCCCTAACAGGGGTCAAAGTGAAAAACTGTTTTTT	CASSFYPPNRGQSEKLFF
TRBJ2-1	TRBD2	-	TRBV18	TGTGCCAGCTCATTTCTAGCGGTTATTCACAATGAGCAGTTCTTC	CASSFLAVIHNEQFF
TRBJ2-7	-	-	TRBV10-1	TGCGCCAGCAGTGAGTCCAGGGGCCTAATAAGTTACGAGCAGTACTTC	CASSESRGLISYEQYF
TRBJ2-7	-	-	TRBV28	TGTGCCAGCAGTTCCGGAGAGCCCTACGAGCAGTACTTC	CASSSGEPYEQYF
TRBJ2-7	-	-	TRBV28	TGTGCCAGCAGTTCCCCACCCACAAGCTACGAGCAGTACTTC	CASSSPPTSYEQYF
TRBJ1-4	TRBD1	-	TRBV7-8	TGTGCCAGCAGCTTTACAGGGGCCCCAACTAATGAAAAACTGTTTTTT	CASSFTGAPTNEKLFF
TRBJ2-3	-	-	TRBV5-1	TGCGCCAGCAGCTGGCGGGACTCTGTAAAAGATACGCAGTATTTT	CASSWRDSVKDTQYF
TRBJ1-1	TRBD1	few	TRBV5-1	TGCGCCAGCAGCTTACTGGGACAGTATGAAGCTTTCTTT	CASSLLGQYEAFF
TRBJ2-7	TRBD1	-	TRBV5-4	TGTGCCAGCAGTTCAGGGGGTCGGGAGCAGTACTTC	CASSSGGREQYF
TRBJ1-6	-	-	TRBV7-8	TGTGCCAGCAGCTTAGAAGGGACACCTAATTCACCCCTCCACTTT	CASSLEGTPNSPLHF
TRBJ2-1	TRBD1	-	TRBV10-1	TGCGCCAGCAGCCGGGACAGGGTGTACAATGAGCAGTTCTTC	CASSRDRVYNEQFF
TRBJ2-7	-	once	TRBV6-5	TGTGCCAGCAGTTACGTAGTCGGAGGGGACTACGAGCAGTACTTC	CASSYVVGGDYEQYF
TRBJ1-4	TRBD1	-	TRBV28	TGTGCCAGCAGCTATAGTTTCTCGGACAGGGGGGCTAATGAAAAACTGTTTTTT	CASSYSFSDRGANEKLFF
TRBJ1-2	TRBD1	-	TRBV5-5	TGTGCCAGCAGCTACAGGGGGAACTATGGCTACACCTTC	CASSYRGNYGYTF
TRBJ1-1	TRBD1	-	TRBV5-6	TGTGCCAGCAGCGACAGGGCTAACACTGAAGCTTTCTTT	CASSDRANTEAFF
TRBJ2-7	TRBD2	-	TRBV7-9	TGTGCCAGCAGCCAGGCGGGGGGGGCTCCTTCGAACGAGCAGTACTTC	CASSQAGGAPSNEQYF
TRBJ2-7	TRBD1	once	TRBV11-2	TGTGCCAGCCGGACAGGGAACTACGAGCAGTACTTC	CASRTGNYEQYF
TRBJ2-2	-	-	TRBV7-9	TGTGCCAGCAGCCCGGACACCCCCGCTGCTACCGGGGAGCTGTTTTTT	CASSPDTPAATGELFF
TRBJ1-5	-	-	TRBV5-6	TGTGCCAGCAGCTTCGAAGGGGGGGATGGCAATCAGCCCCAGCATTTT	CASSFEGGDGNQPQHF
TRBJ1-3	-	-	TRBV7-9	TGTGCCAGCAGCCTTTTCGACATACCGGCCGGAAACACCATATATTTT	CASSLFDIPAGNTIYF
TRBJ2-6	-	-	TRBV7-3	TGTGCCAGCAGGGAGACAGCTTCTGGGGCCAACGTCCTGACTTTC	CASRETASGANVLTF
TRBJ2-7	-	-	TRBV7-6	-	CASSSSGSYEQYF
TRBJ2-3	-	-	TRBV9	TGTGCCAGCAGCGTAAGGACTATAACCACAGATACGCAGTATTTT	CASSVRTITTDTQYF
TRBJ1-2	-	-	TRBV7-3	TGTGCCAGCCAGGGATCCAAAAGCGGCTACACCTTC	CASQGSKSGYTF
TRBJ2-7	TRBD1	once	TRBV5-1	TGCGCCAGCAGCGTGGGACAGGGTAGCGACGAGCAGTACTTC	CASSVGQGSDEQYF
TRBJ1-2	-	-	TRBV5-6	TGTGCCAGCAGCCGCGACAGTCTATACACCTTC	CASSRDSLYTF
TRBJ1-4	TRBD1	-	TRBV13	TGTGCCAGCAGCGCCTGGACAGGGTTTAATGAAAAACTGTTTTTT	CASSAWTGFNEKLFF
TRBJ1-2	TRBD1	-	TRBV14	TGTGCCAGCAGCCGACTGGACAGGGGCCCCTATGGCTACACCTTC	CASSRLDRGPYGYTF
TRBJ1-2	-	-	TRBV7-8	TGTGCCAGCAGCCGGAGACAGACCTATGGCTACACCTTC	CASSRRQTYGYTF
TRBJ2-7	-	-	TRBV5-1	TGCGCCAGCAGCTTGGAAGGGACTTCACTTTACGAGCAGTACTTC	CASSLEGTSLYEQYF
TRBJ2-5	TRBD1	few	TRBV5-1	TGCGCCAGCAGCTCGGGGGGGACAGGGGTAAGAGAGACCCAGTACTTC	CASSSGGTGVRETQYF
TRBJ2-7	-	-	TRBV5-1	TGCGCCAGCAGCTTTGGGCCCGGACAGTCCTACGAGCAGTACTTC	CASSFGPGQSYEQYF
TRBJ2-7	TRBD1	-	TRBV6-5	TGTGCCAGAGCCCGATGGACAGGGGTAGAATACGAGCAGTACTTC	CARARWTGVEYEQYF
TRBJ2-3	-	-	TRBV11-3	TGTGCCAGCAGCGGCTCAGGACTTAGCACAGATACGCAGTATTTT	CASSGSGLSTDTQYF
TRBJ2-5	-	once	TRBV7-9	TGTGCCAGCAGCCCCCTTAGTGGGGGCCTCGGAGAGACCCAGTACTTC	CASSPLSGGLGETQYF
TRBJ1-2	TRBD1	-	TRBV5-1	TGCGCCAGCAGCTTGGGGACAGGGGGGAACTATGGCTACACCTTC	CASSLGTGGNYGYTF
TRBJ2-7	-	-	TRBV5-1	TGCGCCAGCAGCTTGGACGTGGAGGGCGAGCAGTACTTC	CASSLDVEGEQYF
TRBJ2-7	TRBD2	-	TRBV28	TGTGCCAGCAGTTCTAGCGGGGCCTACGAGCAGTACTTC	CASSSSGAYEQYF
TRBJ1-1	-	-	TRBV15	TGTGCCACCAGCAGAGGGCCCGAAGCTTTCTTT	CATSRGPEAFF
TRBJ1-4	-	-	TRBV7-6	TGTGCCAGCAGTCAGACTTTCGTTGAAAAACTGTTTTTT	CASSQTFVEKLFF